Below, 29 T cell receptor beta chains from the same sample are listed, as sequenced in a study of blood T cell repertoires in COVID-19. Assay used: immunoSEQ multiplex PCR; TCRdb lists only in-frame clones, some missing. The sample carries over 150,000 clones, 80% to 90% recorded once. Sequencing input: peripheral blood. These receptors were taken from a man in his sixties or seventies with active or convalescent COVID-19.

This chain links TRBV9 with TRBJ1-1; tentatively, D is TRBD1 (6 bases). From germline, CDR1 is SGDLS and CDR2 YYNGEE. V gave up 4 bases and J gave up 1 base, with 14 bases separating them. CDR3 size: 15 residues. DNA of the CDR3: TGTGCCAGCAGCCCCAGGGACATACCGAACACTGAAGCTTTCTTT. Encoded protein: CASSPRDIPNTEAFF.

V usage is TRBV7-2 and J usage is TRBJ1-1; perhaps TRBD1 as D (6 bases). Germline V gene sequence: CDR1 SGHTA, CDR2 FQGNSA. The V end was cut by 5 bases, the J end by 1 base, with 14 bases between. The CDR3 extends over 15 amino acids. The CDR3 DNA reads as TGTGCCAGCAGCCCCCGGACAGACCGGAACACTGAAGCTTTCTTT. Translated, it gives CASSPRTDRNTEAFF.

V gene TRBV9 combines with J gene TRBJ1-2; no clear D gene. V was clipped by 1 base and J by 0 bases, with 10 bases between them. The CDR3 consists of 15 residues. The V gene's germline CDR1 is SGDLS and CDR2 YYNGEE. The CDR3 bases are TGTGCCAGCAGCGTAACTATTGCTACTAACTATGGCTACACCTTC. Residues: CASSVTIATNYGYTF.

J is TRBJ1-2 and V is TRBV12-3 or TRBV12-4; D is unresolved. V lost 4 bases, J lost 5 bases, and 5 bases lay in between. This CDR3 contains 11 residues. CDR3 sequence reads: CASSSTYGYTF. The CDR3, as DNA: TGTGCCAGCAGTTCTACGTATGGCTACACCTTC.

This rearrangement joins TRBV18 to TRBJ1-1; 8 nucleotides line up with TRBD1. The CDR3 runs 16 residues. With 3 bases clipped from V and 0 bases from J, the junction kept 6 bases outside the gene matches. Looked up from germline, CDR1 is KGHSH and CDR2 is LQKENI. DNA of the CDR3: TGTGCCAGCTCACCGCAACGGACAGGGATGAACACTGAAGCTTTCTTT. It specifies CASSPQRTGMNTEAFF.

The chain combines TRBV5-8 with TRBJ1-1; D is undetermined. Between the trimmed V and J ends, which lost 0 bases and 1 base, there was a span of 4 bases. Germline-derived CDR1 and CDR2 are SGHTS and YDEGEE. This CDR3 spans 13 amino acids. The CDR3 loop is CASSLGRNTEAFF. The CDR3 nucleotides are TGTGCCAGCAGCTTGGGCAGGAACACTGAAGCTTTCTTT.

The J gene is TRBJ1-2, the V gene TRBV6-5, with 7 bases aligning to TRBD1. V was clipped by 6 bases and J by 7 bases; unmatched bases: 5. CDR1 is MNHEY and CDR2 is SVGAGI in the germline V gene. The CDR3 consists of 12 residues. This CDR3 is CASRNTGVGYTF. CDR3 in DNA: TGTGCCAGCAGGAATACAGGGGTTGGCTACACCTTC.

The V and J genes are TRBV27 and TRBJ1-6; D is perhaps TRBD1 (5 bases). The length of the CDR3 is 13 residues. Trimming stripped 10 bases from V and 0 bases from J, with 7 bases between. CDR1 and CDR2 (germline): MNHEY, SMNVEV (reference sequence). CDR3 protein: CAIGASYNSPLHF. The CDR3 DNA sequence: TGTGCCATTGGGGCCTCCTATAATTCACCCCTCCACTTT.

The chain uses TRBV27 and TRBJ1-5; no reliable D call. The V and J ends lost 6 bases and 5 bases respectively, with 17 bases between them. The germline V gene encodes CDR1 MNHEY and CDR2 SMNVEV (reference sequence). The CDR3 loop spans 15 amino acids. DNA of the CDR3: TGTGCCAGCAGGAGCGGACGGAGTGGCGATCAGCCCCAGCATTTT. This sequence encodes CASRSGRSGDQPQHF.

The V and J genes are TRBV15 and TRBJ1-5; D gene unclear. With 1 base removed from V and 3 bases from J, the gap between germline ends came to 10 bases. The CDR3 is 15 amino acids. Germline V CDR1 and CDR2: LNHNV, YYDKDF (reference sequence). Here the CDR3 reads CATSRAGLDNQPQHF. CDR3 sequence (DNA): TGTGCCACCAGCAGAGCCGGACTGGACAATCAGCCCCAGCATTTT.

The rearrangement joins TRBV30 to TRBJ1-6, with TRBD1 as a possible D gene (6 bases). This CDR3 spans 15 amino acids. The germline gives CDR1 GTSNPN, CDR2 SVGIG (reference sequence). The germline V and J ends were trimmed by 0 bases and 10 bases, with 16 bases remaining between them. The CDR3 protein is CAWSVLGRGESPLHF. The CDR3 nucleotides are TGTGCCTGGAGTGTATTGGGCAGGGGAGAATCACCCCTCCACTTT. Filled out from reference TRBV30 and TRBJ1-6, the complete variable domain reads SQTIHQWPATLVQPVGSPLSLECTVEGTSNPNLYWYRQAAGRGLQLLFYSVGIGQISSEVPQNLSASRPQDRQFILSSKKLLLSDSGFYLCAWSVLGRGESPLHFGNGTRLTVT.

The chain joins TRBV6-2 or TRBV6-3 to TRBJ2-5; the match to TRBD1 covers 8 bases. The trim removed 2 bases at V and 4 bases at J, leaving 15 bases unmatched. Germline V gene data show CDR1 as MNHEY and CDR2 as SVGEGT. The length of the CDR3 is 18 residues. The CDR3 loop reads CASSYRLSRQGQGETQYF. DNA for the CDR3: TGTGCCAGCAGTTACCGACTGTCACGACAGGGGCAGGGAGAGACCCAGTACTTC.

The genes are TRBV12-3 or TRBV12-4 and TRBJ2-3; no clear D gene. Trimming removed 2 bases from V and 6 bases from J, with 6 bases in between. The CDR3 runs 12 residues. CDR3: CASSLRVDTQYF. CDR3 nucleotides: TGTGCCAGCAGTTTAAGAGTGGATACGCAGTATTTT.

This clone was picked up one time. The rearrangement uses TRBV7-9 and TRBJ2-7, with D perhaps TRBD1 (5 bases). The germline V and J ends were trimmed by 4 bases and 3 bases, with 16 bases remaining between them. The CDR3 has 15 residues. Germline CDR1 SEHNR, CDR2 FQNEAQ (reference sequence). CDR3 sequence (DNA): TGTGCCAGCAGCTCCCAGAGTCGGCAGGGCTACGAGCAGTACTTC. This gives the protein CASSSQSRQGYEQYF.

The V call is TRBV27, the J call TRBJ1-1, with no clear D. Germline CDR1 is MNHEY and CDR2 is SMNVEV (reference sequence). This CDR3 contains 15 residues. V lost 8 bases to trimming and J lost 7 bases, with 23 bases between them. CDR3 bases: TGTGCCAGCTCTTCCGCAGCCTTCCTCGGGAGTGAAGCTTTCTTT. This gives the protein CASSSAAFLGSEAFF.

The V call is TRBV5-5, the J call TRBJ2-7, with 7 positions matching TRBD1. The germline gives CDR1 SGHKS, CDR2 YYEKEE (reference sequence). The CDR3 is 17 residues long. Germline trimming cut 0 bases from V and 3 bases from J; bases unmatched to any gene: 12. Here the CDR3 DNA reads TGTGCCAGCAGCTTGGCGAGACAGGGTCTTTCTCGCTACGAGCAGTACTTC. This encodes CASSLARQGLSRYEQYF.

As DNA, the CDR3 is TGTGCCAGCAGCTTCACGGGCGGGGAGCTGTTTTTT. Encoded protein: CASSFTGGELFF. This chain uses TRBV7-3 with TRBJ2-2; D remains ambiguous. The length of the CDR3 is 12 residues. Trimming shortened V by 3 bases and J by 7 bases, and 6 bases separated the two germline ends. From germline, CDR1 is SGHTA and CDR2 FQGTGA. Based on the CDR3 plus reference TRBV7-3 and TRBJ2-2, the full variable domain is GAGVSQTPSNKVTEKGKYVELRCDPISGHTALYWYRQSLGQGPEFLIYFQGTGAADDSGLPNDRFFAVRPEGSVSTLKIQRTERGDSAVYLCASSFTGGELFFGEGSRLTVL.

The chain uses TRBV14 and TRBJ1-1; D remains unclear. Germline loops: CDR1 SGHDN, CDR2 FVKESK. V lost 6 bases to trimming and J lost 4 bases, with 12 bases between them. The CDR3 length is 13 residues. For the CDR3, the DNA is TGTGCCAGCAGTCGTCTCTCGGGCACTGAAGCTTTCTTT. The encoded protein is CASSRLSGTEAFF.

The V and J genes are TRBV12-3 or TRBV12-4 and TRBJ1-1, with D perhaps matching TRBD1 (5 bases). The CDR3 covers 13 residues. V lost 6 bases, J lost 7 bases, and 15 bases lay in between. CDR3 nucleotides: TGTGCCAGCAGGGGGCTCCAAGCGGGTGAAGCTTTCTTT. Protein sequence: CASRGLQAGEAFF.

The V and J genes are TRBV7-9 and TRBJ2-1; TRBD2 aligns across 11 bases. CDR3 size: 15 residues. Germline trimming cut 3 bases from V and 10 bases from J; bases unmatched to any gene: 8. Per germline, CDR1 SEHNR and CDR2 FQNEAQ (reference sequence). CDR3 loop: CASSLTSGEGGEQFF. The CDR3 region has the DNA TGTGCCAGCAGCTTGACTAGCGGGGAGGGGGGAGAGCAGTTCTTC.

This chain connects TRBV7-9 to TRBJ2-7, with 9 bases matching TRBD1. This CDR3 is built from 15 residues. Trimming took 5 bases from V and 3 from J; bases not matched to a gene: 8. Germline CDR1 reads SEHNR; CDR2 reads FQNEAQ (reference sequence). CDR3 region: CASSPQGARVYEQYF. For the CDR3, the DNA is TGTGCCAGCAGCCCACAGGGGGCTCGCGTCTACGAGCAGTACTTC.

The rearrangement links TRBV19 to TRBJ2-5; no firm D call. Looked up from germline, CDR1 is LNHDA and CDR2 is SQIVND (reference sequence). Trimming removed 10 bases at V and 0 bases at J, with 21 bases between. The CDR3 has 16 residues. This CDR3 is CATRPASNRDQETQYF. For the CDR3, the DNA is TGTGCCACCCGCCCTGCGAGTAATCGTGACCAAGAGACCCAGTACTTC.

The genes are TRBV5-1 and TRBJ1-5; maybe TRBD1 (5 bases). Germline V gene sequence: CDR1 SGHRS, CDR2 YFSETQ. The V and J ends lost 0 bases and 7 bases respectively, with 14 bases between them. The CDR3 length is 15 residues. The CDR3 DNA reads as TGCGCCAGCAGCTTGGACCCATTTGGGGCCCAGCCCCAGCATTTT. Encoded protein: CASSLDPFGAQPQHF.

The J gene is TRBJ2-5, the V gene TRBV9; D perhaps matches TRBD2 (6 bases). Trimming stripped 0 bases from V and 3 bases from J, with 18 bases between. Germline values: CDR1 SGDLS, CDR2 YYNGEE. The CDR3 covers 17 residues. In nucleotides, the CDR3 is TGTGCCAGCAGCGTAGGAATCCGGACGGGAGATGAAGAGACCCAGTACTTC. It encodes CASSVGIRTGDEETQYF.

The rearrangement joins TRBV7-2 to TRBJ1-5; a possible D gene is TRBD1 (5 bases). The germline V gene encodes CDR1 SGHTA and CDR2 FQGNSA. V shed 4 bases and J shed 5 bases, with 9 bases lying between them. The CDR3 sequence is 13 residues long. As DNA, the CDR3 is TGTGCCAGCAGCTGGTTAGGGGATCAGCCCCAGCATTTT. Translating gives CASSWLGDQPQHF.

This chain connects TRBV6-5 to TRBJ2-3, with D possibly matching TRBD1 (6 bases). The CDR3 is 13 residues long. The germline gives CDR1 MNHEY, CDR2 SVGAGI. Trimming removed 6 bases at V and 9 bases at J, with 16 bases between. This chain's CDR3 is CASSHTRGETQYF. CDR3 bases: TGTGCCAGCAGCCATACCAGGGGAGAAACGCAGTATTTT.

CDR3 region: CASSLEGRLRYGYTF. The CDR3 DNA reads as TGCGCCAGCAGCTTGGAAGGCAGGTTGCGCTATGGCTACACCTTC. The chain joins TRBV5-1 to TRBJ1-2; D remains unclear. The V end lost 0 bases, the J end lost 4 bases, and 13 bases lay between the germline ends. The germline V gene has CDR1 SGHRS and CDR2 YFSETQ. This CDR3 is built from 15 residues.

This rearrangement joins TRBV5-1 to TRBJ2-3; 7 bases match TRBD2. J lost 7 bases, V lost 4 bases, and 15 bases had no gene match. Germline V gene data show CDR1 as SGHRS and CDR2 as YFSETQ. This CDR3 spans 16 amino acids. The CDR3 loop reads CASSAFMGGSAHTQYF. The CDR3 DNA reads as TGCGCCAGCAGCGCCTTCATGGGGGGGAGTGCACATACGCAGTATTTT.

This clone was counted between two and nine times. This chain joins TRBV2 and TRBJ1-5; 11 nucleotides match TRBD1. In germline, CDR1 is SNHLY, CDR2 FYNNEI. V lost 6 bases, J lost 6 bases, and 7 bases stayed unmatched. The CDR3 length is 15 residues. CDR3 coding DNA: TGTGCCAGCAGCTGGGGACAGGGGGGTCGTCAGCCCCAGCATTTT. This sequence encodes CASSWGQGGRQPQHF.